This entry is about one TCR beta chain. This sample was included in a study of blood T cell repertoires in COVID-19. Study at large: Sample material is recorded as cDNA or gDNA derived from T cells, B-cell-depleted T cells, or PBMCs.

Trimming removed 0 bases from V and 5 bases from J, with 11 bases in between. Germline-derived CDR1 and CDR2 are SGHNT and YYREEE (reference sequence). This CDR3 region has 15 residues. In the original analysis: By means of reference gene primer amplification, nucleated cell counts were estimated. Produced via immunoSEQ multiplex PCR; TCRdb's table is partial and in-frame only. The DNA was the basis for D and trimming; V, J and clone size are from that table. The sample yields 200,000 to 250,000 clones, roughly 80% seen once. The clonotype originates from a woman in her thirties or forties with acute COVID-19. J is TRBJ1-4 and V is TRBV5-4; D is perhaps TRBD1 (6 bases). Material for sequencing was PBMCs or T cells enriched from blood (not recorded which). The CDR3 bases are TGTGCCAGCAGCTTGGGGGGACAAGCGAATGAAAAACTGTTTTTT. It encodes CASSLGGQANEKLFF.